Shown below are 30 T cell receptor beta chains from a single sample sequenced in a study of lymphopenia after photon versus proton radiotherapy. The repertoire was sequenced with immunoSEQ multiplex PCR; TCRdb's copy has only in-frame clones and lacks some. The sample has some 27,000 clones; around 80% are singletons. The sequencing used peripheral blood, collected from a patient treated with photon-based radiotherapy. These receptors came from a man aged 50-59 years with gastric cancer.

This chain links TRBV25-1 with TRBJ2-5; D might be TRBD1 (6 bases). V was clipped by 4 bases and J by 7 bases, with 13 bases between them. The CDR3 is 13 residues long. Germline-derived CDR1 and CDR2 are MGHDK and SYGVNS. CDR3 DNA sequence: TGTGCCAGCAGTGTCCCCTCGACAGGGACCCAGTACTTC. Translating gives CASSVPSTGTQYF.

The chain uses TRBV5-1 and TRBJ2-3; tentatively, D is TRBD2 (5 bases). V lost 5 bases and J lost 2, with 12 bases in between. Looked up from germline, CDR1 is SGHRS and CDR2 is YFSETQ. The CDR3 is 14 residues long. CDR3 residues: CASRITRDTDTQYF. CDR3 DNA sequence: TGCGCCAGCAGAATAACTAGGGACACAGATACGCAGTATTTT.

The rearrangement links TRBV7-3 to TRBJ2-1; TRBD1 aligns across 8 bases. J gave up 8 bases and V 2 bases, and 11 bases lay outside the gene matches. This CDR3 region has 16 residues. Germline assignment: CDR1 SGHTA and CDR2 FQGTGA. The CDR3 sequence is CASSLAAGGASDEQFF. CDR3 in DNA: TGTGCCAGCAGCTTAGCGGCAGGGGGCGCGTCTGATGAGCAGTTCTTC. Full variable domain (remainder filled in from reference TRBV7-3 and TRBJ2-1): GAGVSQTPSNKVTEKGKYVELRCDPISGHTALYWYRQSLGQGPEFLIYFQGTGAADDSGLPNDRFFAVRPEGSVSTLKIQRTERGDSAVYLCASSLAAGGASDEQFFGPGTRLTVL.

The chain is built from TRBV10-2 and TRBJ1-3; D is undetermined. V was clipped by 6 bases and J by 0 bases, with 12 bases between them. CDR3 size: 15 residues. The germline V gene encodes CDR1 WSHSY and CDR2 SAAADI. CDR3 DNA sequence: TGCGCCAGCAGCTTCGACCTGAGCTCTGGAAACACCATATATTTT. Amino acid sequence: CASSFDLSSGNTIYF.

This clone occurred a few times. CDR3 sequence reads: CASSTGQGNSPLHF. As DNA, the CDR3 is TGTGCCAGCAGTACAGGACAGGGCAATTCACCCCTCCACTTT. V is TRBV27 and J is TRBJ1-6; 8 nucleotides match TRBD1. Germline assignment: CDR1 MNHEY and CDR2 SMNVEV (reference sequence). The CDR3 covers 14 residues. The V segment lost 5 bases and the J segment 7 bases; nucleotides outside the gene matches: 4.

This chain connects TRBV7-6 to TRBJ2-5; 10 bases match TRBD2. V lost 2 bases to trimming and J lost 0 bases; unmatched junction nucleotides: 9. Per germline, CDR1 SGHVS and CDR2 FNYEAQ. The CDR3 contains 18 residues. The CDR3: CASSLNPSGGGYQETQYF. In DNA form, the CDR3 reads TGTGCCAGCAGCTTAAATCCCAGCGGGGGGGGGTACCAAGAGACCCAGTACTTC.

The chain uses TRBV6-1 and TRBJ2-7; D possibly matches TRBD1 or TRBD2 (6 bases each). Per the germline V gene, CDR1 is MNHNS and CDR2 is SASEGT. The germline V and J ends were trimmed by 5 bases and 8 bases, with 19 bases remaining between them. This CDR3 spans 14 amino acids. The CDR3 bases are TGTGCCAGCAGTCGACAAGTGACGCGGGACAAGCAGTACGTC. Translating it yields CASSRQVTRDKQYV.

The chain links TRBV28 to TRBJ1-2, with D possibly matching TRBD1 (6 bases). This CDR3 contains 12 residues. CDR1 is MDHEN, CDR2 SYDVKM, per germline. V lost 5 bases and J 5 bases, leaving 9 bases between the germline ends. The CDR3 here is CASSGTQYGYTF. The CDR3 region has the DNA TGTGCCAGCAGTGGGACACAATATGGCTACACCTTC.

The rearrangement links TRBV5-5 to TRBJ2-3; D gene uncertain. The CDR3 is 14 amino acids. Germline V lookup: CDR1 SGHKS, CDR2 YYEKEE (reference sequence). Trimming shortened V by 0 bases and J by 1 base, and 6 bases separated the two germline ends. DNA of the CDR3: TGTGCCAGCAGCTTGGAGTATGGCACAGATACGCAGTATTTT. Residues: CASSLEYGTDTQYF.

The chain links TRBV5-8 to TRBJ2-5; D might be TRBD1 (6 bases). The CDR3 is 14 residues long. Germline V lookup: CDR1 SGHTS, CDR2 YDEGEE. With 4 bases removed from V and 5 bases from J, the gap between germline ends came to 15 bases. CDR3 bases: TGTGCCAGCAGCCTGCAGGGGCCTCGGGAGACCCAGTACTTC. It translates to CASSLQGPRETQYF.

About this clone: At one of its ends the junction is not consistent with the germline gene, which may arise from a read error. The chain has TRBV4-2 and TRBJ2-1, with TRBD2 identical over 12 bases. This CDR3 spans 18 amino acids. Germline lookup yields CDR1 LGHNA and CDR2 YNFKEQ. The CDR3: CASSQEASGGASDNEQFF. Here the CDR3 DNA reads TGTGCCAGCAGCCAAGAGGCTAGCGGGGGGGCCTCCGACAATGAGCAGTTCTTC.

This chain uses TRBV28 with TRBJ1-6, with D possibly being TRBD1 (6 bases). The ends were cut back, 11 bases at V and 0 bases at J, with 23 bases in the middle. This CDR3 region has 18 residues. In germline, CDR1 is MDHEN, CDR2 SYDVKM. The CDR3 nucleotides are TGTGCCTCCAGAGGGGGGGGGCTGCTAAGCTCCTATAATTCACCCCTCCACTTT. Residues: CASRGGGLLSSYNSPLHF.

V is TRBV27 and J is TRBJ1-6; D call uncertain. Trimming took off 3 bases at V and 3 bases at J, with 12 bases between the two ends. Germline V gene sequence: CDR1 MNHEY, CDR2 SMNVEV (reference sequence). The CDR3 runs to 16 residues. CDR3 DNA sequence: TGTGCCAGCAGTTTCGCTTTGGGCGACTATAATTCACCCCTCCACTTT. Residues: CASSFALGDYNSPLHF.

The gene calls are TRBV12-5 and TRBJ2-1; the D gene is possibly TRBD2 (6 bases). CDR3 length: 15 residues. Germline V gene sequence: CDR1 LGHNT, CDR2 FRNRAP. V lost 4 bases, J lost 1 base, and 11 bases lay in between. As DNA, the CDR3 is TGTGCTAGTGGTTCCGGTCGGGGGTCCTACAATGAGCAGTTCTTC. It codes for CASGSGRGSYNEQFF. Full variable domain (outside the CDR3, taken from reference TRBV12-5 and TRBJ2-1): DARVTQTPRHKVTEMGQEVTMRCQPILGHNTVFWYRQTMMQGLELLAYFRNRAPLDDSGMPKDRFSAEMPDATLATLKIQPSEPRDSAVYFCASGSGRGSYNEQFFGPGTRLTVL.

The rearrangement joins TRBV5-1 to TRBJ1-3; D is possibly TRBD1 (5 bases). With 0 bases removed from V and 0 bases from J, the gap between germline ends came to 13 bases. The CDR3 has 17 residues. Germline assignment: CDR1 SGHRS and CDR2 YFSETQ. CDR3 amino acids: CASSLVEGAGSGNTIYF. CDR3 DNA: TGCGCCAGCAGCTTGGTAGAAGGGGCCGGCTCTGGAAACACCATATATTTT.

This clone was seen only once. The CDR3 loop is CASSPRTGIGYTGELFF. As DNA, the CDR3 is TGTGCCAGCAGTCCCCGGACAGGGATCGGGTACACCGGGGAGCTGTTTTTT. V usage is TRBV27 and J usage is TRBJ2-2; TRBD1 agrees at 8 bases. The CDR3 extends over 17 amino acids. The germline CDR1 and CDR2 sequences are MNHEY and SMNVEV (reference sequence). V gave up 5 bases and J gave up 3 bases; unmatched junction bases: 11.

This clone was counted between two and nine times. The V gene is TRBV7-2, the J gene TRBJ2-1; 9 bases are shared with TRBD2. V dropped 5 bases and J dropped 3; count of bases not matched to a gene: 5. This CDR3 spans 15 amino acids. Germline lookup yields CDR1 SGHTA and CDR2 FQGNSA. CDR3 DNA sequence: TGTGCCAGCAGCCCGATAGCGGGGGTCTACAATGAGCAGTTCTTC. It is translated as CASSPIAGVYNEQFF.

This sequence joins TRBV6-1 and TRBJ1-6; D may be TRBD1 (5 bases). Germline CDR1 and CDR2: MNHNS and SASEGT. The CDR3 spans 13 residues. V was cut by 6 bases and J by 4 bases, with 7 bases left in between. This CDR3 reads CASRSGYNSPLHF. CDR3 in DNA: TGTGCCAGCAGATCAGGGTATAATTCACCCCTCCACTTT.

V gene TRBV29-1 combines with J gene TRBJ2-7, with TRBD2 as a possible D gene (5 bases). CDR1 and CDR2 from the germline V gene are SQVTM and ANQGSEA. V lost 2 bases to trimming and J lost 6 bases, with 11 bases between them. The length of the CDR3 is 12 residues. The CDR3 DNA reads as TGCAGCGTTGAATCTGAGGCGGGCGAGCAGTACTTC. Amino acid sequence: CSVESEAGEQYF.

V and J are TRBV5-8 and TRBJ1-2; D not resolved. CDR3 length: 15 amino acids. Deletions cut 3 bases from V and 4 bases from J, with 16 bases between. The germline CDR1 and CDR2 sequences are SGHTS and YDEGEE. The CDR3 is CASSWNVKNGYGYTF. As DNA, the CDR3 is TGTGCCAGCAGCTGGAACGTAAAAAATGGCTATGGCTACACCTTC.

This clone was observed a single time. The chain carries TRBV9 and TRBJ2-3, with D unclear. CDR1 and CDR2 from the germline V gene are SGDLS and YYNGEE. Between the trimmed V and J ends, which lost 0 bases and 0 bases, there was a span of 11 bases. The length of the CDR3 is 16 residues. This chain's CDR3 is CASSVVQTLSTDTQYF. CDR3 in DNA: TGTGCCAGCAGCGTAGTCCAGACCCTTAGCACAGATACGCAGTATTTT. Full variable domain (remainder filled in from reference TRBV9 and TRBJ2-3): DSGVTQTPKHLITATGQRVTLRCSPRSGDLSVYWYQQSLDQGLQFLIQYYNGEERAKGNILERFSAQQFPDLHSELNLSSLELGDSALYFCASSVVQTLSTDTQYFGPGTRLTVL.

This rearrangement joins TRBV19 to TRBJ2-1, with D possibly called TRBD1 or TRBD2 (5 bases each). The CDR3 sequence is 15 residues long. CDR1 is LNHDA, CDR2 SQIVND, per germline (reference sequence). V was pared by 3 bases and J by 6 bases, with 15 bases between. CDR3: CASSIPQGVANEQFF. CDR3 nucleotide sequence: TGTGCCAGTAGTATCCCCCAGGGAGTTGCCAATGAGCAGTTCTTC.

This clone appeared a single time. The V and J genes are TRBV11-2 and TRBJ1-1; D not certain. Germline-derived CDR1 and CDR2 are SGHAT and FQNNGV. This CDR3 has 14 residues. V lost 1 base and J 1 base, leaving 7 bases between the germline ends. The CDR3 loop reads CASSLGLPNTEAFF. As DNA, the CDR3 is TGTGCCAGCAGCTTAGGGCTGCCGAACACTGAAGCTTTCTTT.

V gene TRBV7-2 combines with J gene TRBJ1-3; D is possibly TRBD1 (6 bases). The V gene's germline CDR1 is SGHTA and CDR2 FQGNSA. The CDR3 is 16 amino acids. The V end lost 4 bases, the J end lost 7 bases, and 20 bases lay between the germline ends. The CDR3 bases are TGTGCCAGCAGCTCCATCGGGGGTTTTGGACAGAACACCATATATTTT. Translating it yields CASSSIGGFGQNTIYF.

The chain links TRBV6-1 to TRBJ2-7; D could derive from TRBD1 or TRBD2 (5 bases each). The V end lost 4 bases, the J end lost 4 bases, and 17 bases lay between the germline ends. The germline V gene has CDR1 MNHNS and CDR2 SASEGT. There are 15 residues in the CDR3. CDR3 bases: TGTGCCAGCAGTGCCCTAAGAGGGGTACTATACGAGCAGTACGTC. It translates to CASSALRGVLYEQYV.

J is TRBJ1-2 and V is TRBV18; the D gene is possibly TRBD1 (5 bases). The CDR3 is 14 amino acids. The V end lost 6 bases, the J end lost 4 bases, and 15 bases lay between the germline ends. Germline CDR1 and CDR2: KGHSH and LQKENI. CDR3 sequence: CASSESGAVYGYTF. DNA of the CDR3: TGTGCCAGCTCGGAATCCGGGGCCGTCTATGGCTACACCTTC.

The CDR3 sequence is CASSIDGRFDYEQYF. For the CDR3, the DNA is TGTGCCAGTAGTATAGATGGCAGGTTTGACTACGAGCAGTACTTC. The V gene is TRBV19, the J gene TRBJ2-7; D is unresolved. Trimming cost V 0 bases and J 3 bases, with 12 bases left between them. Germline CDR1 and CDR2: LNHDA and SQIVND (reference sequence). This CDR3 region has 15 residues.

This clone was picked up a small number of times. V gene TRBV18 combines with J gene TRBJ1-3, with a tentative D call TRBD1 (6 bases). This CDR3 has 14 residues. Deletions cut 2 bases from V and 3 bases from J, with 8 bases between. Germline V CDR1 and CDR2: KGHSH, LQKENI. CDR3: CASSPGTHGNTIYF. CDR3 DNA sequence: TGTGCCAGCTCACCAGGGACACATGGAAACACCATATATTTT.

V usage is TRBV7-6 and J usage is TRBJ2-3, with 8 nucleotides matching TRBD2. There are 15 residues in the CDR3. Trimming took 3 bases from V and 2 from J; bases not matched to a gene: 4. The germline V gene encodes CDR1 SGHVS and CDR2 FNYEAQ. CDR3 in amino acids: CASSFTSGNTDTQYF. As DNA, the CDR3 is TGTGCCAGCAGCTTCACTAGCGGTAACACAGATACGCAGTATTTT.

This chain joins TRBV5-5 and TRBJ2-3; 14 bases map to TRBD2. The CDR3 totals 15 residues. Per germline, CDR1 SGHKS and CDR2 YYEKEE (reference sequence). V was pared by 3 bases and J by 4 bases, with 1 base of the junction left unmatched. CDR3 in amino acids: CASSSTSGGADTQYF. As DNA, the CDR3 is TGTGCCAGCAGCTCGACTAGCGGGGGGGCAGATACGCAGTATTTT.